The 22 T cell receptor beta chains in this list originate from one sample, sequenced in a study of T cell responses to AZD1222 COVID-19 vaccine. Profiled with immunoSEQ multiplex PCR; TCRdb holds only in-frame clones, not every one. The data show 77,000 or so clones, roughly 84% seen once. Sequences were derived from peripheral blood, sampled 28 days after the second AZD1222 dose. These receptors were obtained from an adult who received the AZD1222 COVID-19 vaccine.

This clone has a single count. The chain recombines TRBV10-3 with TRBJ1-6; tentative D call: TRBD1 (6 bases). V was clipped by 5 bases and J by 11 bases, with 16 bases between them. The germline V gene encodes CDR1 ENHRY and CDR2 SYGVKD. CDR3 length: 14 residues. This CDR3 reads CAISPDSPGAPLHF. Written as DNA, the CDR3 is TGTGCCATCAGTCCGGACAGCCCGGGGGCACCCCTCCACTTT.

The V and J genes are TRBV5-1 and TRBJ2-2, with no clear D. This CDR3 has 16 amino acids. V lost 0 bases, J lost 4 bases, and 13 bases lay in between. The germline V gene has CDR1 SGHRS and CDR2 YFSETQ. The CDR3, as DNA: TGCGCCAGCAGCTTGGCCAGCACTCCGCGCACCGGGGAGCTGTTTTTT. This translates into CASSLASTPRTGELFF.

Comment on this clone: Compared with germline, one end of the junction differs, possibly owing to a read error. The chain links TRBV9 to TRBJ1-5; D is ambiguous. Germline lookup yields CDR1 SGDLS and CDR2 YYNGEE. The CDR3 sequence is 12 residues long. The CDR3: CASTEWDQPQHF. The CDR3 nucleotides are TGTGCGAGCACGGAGTGGGATCAGCCCCAGCATTTT.

This chain uses TRBV6-5 with TRBJ2-7, with D perhaps being TRBD1 or TRBD2 (6 bases each). Trimming stripped 7 bases from V and 2 bases from J, with 15 bases between. CDR1 and CDR2 (germline): MNHEY, SVGAGI. CDR3 length: 14 amino acids. The CDR3, as DNA: TGTGCCAGCACGAGTAGGGGGGCACCCTACGAGCAGTACTTC. This codes for CASTSRGAPYEQYF.

V usage is TRBV6-1 and J usage is TRBJ1-5; D is undetermined. Germline V gene data show CDR1 as MNHNS and CDR2 as SASEGT. Deletions cut 5 bases from V and 5 bases from J, with 13 bases between. The CDR3 totals 14 residues. The CDR3 DNA reads as TGTGCCAGCAGTTTCAAACAGATTGATCAGCCCCAGCATTTT. Its translation is CASSFKQIDQPQHF.

The chain joins TRBV29-1 to TRBJ1-3, with D unresolved. Germline V gene data show CDR1 as SQVTM and CDR2 as ANQGSEA. V lost 7 bases and J 1 base, leaving 8 bases between the germline ends. This CDR3 is 12 amino acids long. CDR3 region: CSAAGSGNTIYF. CDR3 DNA sequence: TGCAGCGCCGCGGGTTCTGGAAACACCATATATTTT.

The chain joins TRBV30 to TRBJ1-6; 7 bases are shared with TRBD1. The CDR3 sequence is 12 residues long. The germline CDR1 and CDR2 sequences are GTSNPN and SVGIG (reference sequence). V lost 7 bases and J lost 10; bases outside the gene matches: 7. The CDR3 nucleotides read TGTGCCTCAAGACAGGGAGCCTCACCCCTCCACTTT. It yields the protein CASRQGASPLHF.

The V call is TRBV9, the J call TRBJ2-5; 7 nucleotides agree with TRBD2. CDR1 and CDR2 from the germline V gene are SGDLS and YYNGEE. CDR3 size: 16 residues. The V and J ends lost 0 bases and 2 bases, in that order; junction bases with no gene match: 7. As DNA, the CDR3 is TGTGCCAGCAGCGTAGGTCTTAGCGGGCCTCAAGAGACCCAGTACTTC. This sequence encodes CASSVGLSGPQETQYF.

The chain uses TRBV5-4 and TRBJ2-5; the match to TRBD1 covers 7 bases. V trimming: 4 bases; J trimming: 3 bases; junction bases outside the gene matches: 6. CDR3 length: 14 residues. Per germline, CDR1 SGHNT and CDR2 YYREEE (reference sequence). Written as DNA, the CDR3 is TGTGCCAGCAGCCCGGAGCAGGGGGAAGAGACCCAGTACTTC. This gives the protein CASSPEQGEETQYF.

This clone was counted only a few times. The rearrangement uses TRBV29-1 and TRBJ1-1, with D maybe TRBD1 (6 bases). The V gene's germline CDR1 is SQVTM and CDR2 ANQGSEA. This CDR3 contains 12 residues. The ends were cut back, 6 bases at V and 7 bases at J, with 15 bases in the middle. The CDR3 spells CSVSQTGREAFF. In DNA, the CDR3 is TGCAGCGTGTCTCAGACAGGACGTGAAGCTTTCTTT.

The chain employs TRBV9 and TRBJ1-1, with D perhaps TRBD1 (6 bases). The germline V gene has CDR1 SGDLS and CDR2 YYNGEE. V lost 1 base and J 4 bases, leaving 8 bases between the germline ends. This CDR3 region has 13 residues. CDR3 residues: CASSVSRGTEAFF. The CDR3 bases are TGTGCCAGCAGCGTAAGCAGGGGCACTGAAGCTTTCTTT.

The chain joins TRBV5-8 to TRBJ1-2; D is unclear. The ends were cut back, 6 bases at V and 10 bases at J, with 7 bases in the middle. Germline-derived CDR1 and CDR2 are SGHTS and YDEGEE. This CDR3 comprises 9 residues. DNA of the CDR3: TGTGCCAGCACCTTTACCTACACCTTC. Its translation is CASTFTYTF.

The genes are TRBV30 and TRBJ2-1; D could derive from TRBD1 or TRBD2 (7 bases each). V was pared by 3 bases and J by 7 bases, with 19 bases between. Germline values: CDR1 GTSNPN, CDR2 SVGIG (reference sequence). CDR3 size: 15 residues. The CDR3 spells CAWRGGGGLVNEQFF. CDR3 coding DNA: TGTGCCTGGAGAGGGGGCGGGGGCCTTGTAAATGAGCAGTTCTTC. The entire variable domain, with the rest obtained from reference TRBV30 and TRBJ2-1, is as follows: SQTIHQWPATLVQPVGSPLSLECTVEGTSNPNLYWYRQAAGRGLQLLFYSVGIGQISSEVPQNLSASRPQDRQFILSSKKLLLSDSGFYLCAWRGGGGLVNEQFFGPGTRLTVL.

The rearrangement uses TRBV7-8 and TRBJ1-2; D uncertain. V lost 6 bases and J 8 bases, leaving 13 bases between the germline ends. The germline V gene encodes CDR1 SGHVS and CDR2 FQNEAQ. This CDR3 contains 12 residues. The DNA for the CDR3 is TGTGCCAGCAGTGAGGGTACCCGAGGCTACACCTTC. This gives the protein CASSEGTRGYTF.

The rearrangement uses TRBV19 and TRBJ1-2, with D perhaps TRBD1 (6 bases). Between the trimmed V and J ends, which lost 5 bases and 0 bases, there was a span of 13 bases. Germline V gene sequence: CDR1 LNHDA, CDR2 SQIVND (reference sequence). The CDR3 sequence is 15 residues long. This chain's CDR3 is CASSVQQGPNYGYTF. CDR3 coding DNA: TGTGCCAGTAGTGTCCAACAGGGTCCTAACTATGGCTACACCTTC. The whole variable domain, filled in from reference TRBV19 and TRBJ1-2, reads DGGITQSPKYLFRKEGQNVTLSCEQNLNHDAMYWYRQDPGQGLRLIYYSQIVNDFQKGDIAEGYSVSREKKESFPLTVTSAQKNPTAFYLCASSVQQGPNYGYTFGSGTRLTVV.

Concerning this clone itself: Compared with germline, one end of the junction differs, possibly owing to a read error. The rearrangement uses TRBV30 and TRBJ1-6; the D gene is possibly TRBD1 (5 bases). The germline V gene encodes CDR1 GTSNPN and CDR2 SVGIG (reference sequence). This CDR3 comprises 15 residues. The chain's CDR3 is CAWSALNRGLGWRDF. The CDR3 region has the DNA TGTGCCTGGAGTGCCCTAAATCGGGGACTGGGATGGAGGGACTTT.

This rearrangement joins TRBV24-1 to TRBJ2-2; 7 nucleotides match TRBD1. Per the germline V gene, CDR1 is KGHDR and CDR2 is SFDVKD. The CDR3 runs 16 residues. V lost 4 bases to trimming and J lost 4 bases; unmatched junction nucleotides: 8. The CDR3 loop reads CATSDTTGFRTGELFF. Written as DNA, the CDR3 is TGTGCCACCAGTGACACGACAGGGTTTCGCACCGGGGAGCTGTTTTTT.

The genes are TRBV5-4 and TRBJ1-2, with D possibly matching TRBD1 (6 bases). The V and J ends lost 0 bases and 4 bases respectively, with 10 bases between them. Germline CDR1 SGHNT, CDR2 YYREEE (reference sequence). This CDR3 spans 14 amino acids. This CDR3 reads CASSLDGQSYGYTF. DNA of the CDR3: TGTGCCAGCAGCTTGGATGGACAGAGCTATGGCTACACCTTC.

This clone was detected only a few times. The rearrangement uses TRBV7-3 and TRBJ2-5; tentatively, D is TRBD2 (6 bases). The V end lost 2 bases, the J end lost 5 bases, and 15 bases lay between the germline ends. The CDR3 is made up of 15 amino acids. CDR1 is SGHTA and CDR2 is FQGTGA in the germline V gene. In DNA form, the CDR3 reads TGTGCCAGCAGCTTACTGGGCCAGCGGGCGGAGACCCAGTACTTC. Residues: CASSLLGQRAETQYF.

The chain uses TRBV19 and TRBJ1-2; 11 bases match TRBD1. CDR3 length: 16 amino acids. The V and J ends lost 2 bases and 2 bases, in that order; junction bases with no gene match: 4. CDR1 and CDR2 from the germline V gene are LNHDA and SQIVND (reference sequence). The CDR3 spells CASSIRTGGENYGYTF. DNA for the CDR3: TGTGCCAGTAGTATACGGACAGGGGGCGAAAACTATGGCTACACCTTC.

A few counts support this clone. CDR3 protein: CASSQTLTDVGQYF. CDR3 in DNA: TGTGCCAGCAGCCAAACTCTTACGGACGTGGGACAGTACTTC. This chain joins TRBV4-2 and TRBJ2-7; no clear D. The CDR3 contains 14 residues. The germline V gene encodes CDR1 LGHNA and CDR2 YNFKEQ. The V gene lost 2 bases and the J gene lost 10 bases, with 18 bases spanning the gap.

This chain uses TRBV5-4 with TRBJ1-1; no clear D. The CDR3 contains 12 residues. In germline, CDR1 is SGHNT, CDR2 YYREEE (reference sequence). V was trimmed by 2 bases and J by 0 bases, leaving 2 bases between them. The CDR3 is CASSLVNTEAFF. The CDR3 DNA sequence: TGTGCCAGCAGCTTAGTGAACACTGAAGCTTTCTTT.